This is a list of T cell receptor beta chains from one sample in a study of cytomegalovirus exposure and HLA in healthy donors. Repertoires were generated with immunoSEQ multiplex PCR, while TCRdb's copy carries only in-frame clones and drops some. The sample has some 110,000 clones, approximately 72% seen once. The sequencing sample was made of PBMCs. Receptors originate from a young man in good health and CMV-seronegative. CDR3s include the opening cysteine and the closing phenylalanine or tryptophan.

v_call,j_call,cdr3_length,cdr3_aa
TRBV19,TRBJ2-7,14,CASSIPPPVGEQYF
TRBV18,TRBJ2-2,15,CASSLRAGNTGELFF
TRBV6-1,TRBJ1-3,16,CASSGVRTGYGNTIYF
TRBV4-1,TRBJ2-7,15,CASSQAGGFVYEQYF
TRBV30,TRBJ1-6,14,CAWSVGGAYSPLHF
TRBV28,TRBJ2-1,15,CASSFSGGGLNEQFF
TRBV7-9,TRBJ2-3,18,CASSLRFSASGYTDTQYF
TRBV2,TRBJ1-1,14,CASSDMAGNREAFF
TRBV2,TRBJ2-7,12,CATRDSYYEQYF
TRBV29-1,TRBJ1-1,13,CSAERRLNTEAFF
TRBV30,TRBJ2-7,16,CAWSVQRTGIFYEQYF
TRBV28,TRBJ1-4,12,CASSSTPSNLFF
TRBV5-1,TRBJ2-1,14,CASSLAWTSNEQFF
TRBV5-1,TRBJ1-2,16,CASSLAAGAFIYGYTF
TRBV29-1,TRBJ2-2,14,CSANGGANTGELFF
TRBV6-5,TRBJ1-4,14,CASSSTGAYEKLFF
TRBV6-1,TRBJ2-2,14,CASSYRGNTGELFF
TRBV20-1,TRBJ1-1,10,CSAYTGDAFF
TRBV18,TRBJ2-5,14,CASSPPLRQETQYF
TRBV7-8,TRBJ1-5,16,CASSSGTTKLGQPQHF
TRBV6-5,TRBJ2-7,15,CASEYREGSSYEQYF
TRBV2,TRBJ2-7,15,CASSRPSGGDYEQYF
TRBV19,TRBJ2-6,21,CASSIGFRGQHYLSGANVLTF
TRBV6-1,TRBJ2-7,13,CASRDMLTYEQYF
TRBV7-6,TRBJ2-3,16,CASSVGGGGSTDTQYF
TRBV2,TRBJ1-5,15,CASSEAGRSGQPQHF
TRBV5-1,TRBJ1-1,14,CASRSRTGDTEAFF
TRBV29-1,TRBJ2-3,12,CSVGGGLGTQYF
TRBV6-1,TRBJ2-5,15,CASSEASGGSFSQYF
TRBV28,TRBJ1-2,16,CASSLPFSTVNYGYTF
TRBV27,TRBJ2-1,15,CASSFRTGDYNEQFF
TRBV6-5,TRBJ1-2,15,CASTPYGTGAHGYTF
TRBV28,TRBJ1-5,13,CASSLSGVQPQHF
TRBV6-5,TRBJ1-1,11,CASKRSAEAFF
TRBV5-1,TRBJ2-7,12,CASSSFSYEQYF
TRBV18,TRBJ2-7,13,CASSRGRTYEQYF
TRBV15,TRBJ2-3,14,CATSRIHQADTQYF
TRBV9,TRBJ1-2,16,CASSVAAGQGNYGYTF
TRBV27,TRBJ2-7,15,CASSSPGQRDYEQYF
TRBV27,TRBJ1-5,12,CASSSTNQPQHF
TRBV4-1,TRBJ2-7,16,CASSRGLAGGVDEQYF
TRBV13,TRBJ1-2,13,CASSLTGSGGYTF
TRBV29-1,TRBJ1-4,12,CSFRQGHEKLFF
TRBV6-1,TRBJ1-2,12,CAGGQPGYGYTF